This T cell receptor (beta chain) comes out of a study of PD-1 blockade in classical Hodgkin lymphoma. Study details: On a schedule of every 2 weeks, patients received nivolumab 3 mg/kg intravenously. Regarding the study as a whole: Healthy donors reportedly exceeded newly diagnosed patients in baseline TCR diversity. Anyone who began nivolumab under 1 year after ASCT was excluded. It was among complete responders that baseline diversity resembled that of newly diagnosed patients.

Every single patient, without exception, relapsed after autologous stem cell transplantation, and brentuximab vedotin exposure varied. Method: immunoSEQ multiplex PCR; TCRdb's copy keeps in-frame clones and lacks some. The sample shows about 50,000 clones, approximately 90% of them seen only once. Germline trimming cut 3 bases from V and 4 bases from J; bases unmatched to any gene: 15. The germline V gene has CDR1 SGHAT and CDR2 FQNNGV. The CDR3 consists of 17 residues. In its sample, this clone is medium-sized (0.01 to 0.1%). Its antigen is unidentified. The TCR sequence derives from a human donor with classical Hodgkin lymphoma. The chain employs TRBV11-2 and TRBJ2-7; TRBD1 agrees at 7 bases. The sample consisted of peripheral blood mononuclear cells (PBMCs), taken before the second cycle of nivolumab. CDR3 bases: TGTGCCAGCAGCTTGGGCTCAACAGGGGCCCTGACTTACGAGCAGTACTTC. Its translation is CASSLGSTGALTYEQYF.